The clone carrying this T cell receptor beta chain appeared a few times. No antigen is known for it. MiXCR, applied by TCRdb to the reads, yields one record per CDR3 protein. The sample holds 250,000 to 300,000 distinct CDR3 sequences, less than 25% seen once. The data derive from a study of T cell repertoires in cytomegalovirus infection. Whole-study context: Recently identified HLA-C-restricted CMV epitopes were used, and well-studied HLA-B-restricted CMV epitopes were used as well.

After removal of 6 bases from V and 7 bases from J, the junction contained 11 bases not matched to a gene. Germline CDR1 MNHEY, CDR2 SVGEGT. CDR3 length: 15 residues. The clonotype was recovered from a human donor in good health (CMV status not recorded). Some clones in this sample may be carry-over from other donors' samples. V and J are TRBV6-2 or TRBV6-3 and TRBJ2-2, with 7 bases that match TRBD2. Sequencing was performed on cultured PBMCs, taken from culture after CMV antigen stimulation. CDR3 coding DNA: TGTGCCAGCAGGGAGCGGGAAATATTTGGCGGGGAGCTGTTTTTT. It encodes CASREREIFGGELFF.